Following are 17 T cell receptor beta chains from one sample sequenced in a study of cytomegalovirus exposure and HLA in healthy donors. The study ran its PCR with 60 Vbeta and 13 Jbeta primers. Sequenced by immunoSEQ multiplex PCR; TCRdb stores in-frame clones only, minus some. The data hold about 130,000 clones, with more than 65% observed a single time. Sequenced material: PBMCs. These receptors all stem from a woman aged 55 to 70 in good health and CMV-seropositive.

The chain employs TRBV6-5 and TRBJ2-7, with TRBD1 identical over 10 bases. The length of the CDR3 is 14 residues. CDR1 is MNHEY and CDR2 is SVGAGI in the germline V gene. The V and J ends lost 6 bases and 2 bases, in that order; junction bases with no gene match: 4. CDR3 sequence: CASSMTGGPYEQYF. The CDR3 region has the DNA TGTGCCAGCAGCATGACAGGGGGCCCCTACGAGCAGTACTTC.

V and J are TRBV21-1 and TRBJ1-1; TRBD1, the table's D call, lacks a check against the DNA. TRBV21-1 is given as a pseudogene. The CDR3 covers 16 residues. CDR3 region: CASSKGGQGMNTEAFF. In DNA form, the CDR3 reads TGTGCCAGCAGCAAAGGCGGACAGGGAATGAACACTGAAGCTTTCTTT.

This chain joins TRBV5-4 and TRBJ2-1; tentatively, D is TRBD1 (6 bases). The V gene's germline CDR1 is SGHNT and CDR2 YYREEE (reference sequence). The length of the CDR3 is 14 residues. The germline V and J ends were trimmed by 0 bases and 7 bases, with 11 bases remaining between them. Here the CDR3 DNA reads TGTGCCAGCAGCTTGGTGCTAGGGGGTAATGAGCAGTTCTTC. This translates into CASSLVLGGNEQFF.

The chain couples TRBV5-1 to TRBJ1-5; the D gene is possibly TRBD1 (6 bases). The CDR3 has 14 amino acids. V gave up 2 bases and J gave up 4 bases, with 10 bases separating them. Germline V gives CDR1 SGHRS, CDR2 YFSETQ. CDR3 protein: CASSLQGENQPQHF. Written as DNA, the CDR3 is TGCGCCAGCAGCTTACAGGGAGAGAATCAGCCCCAGCATTTT. The variable domain in full, with the rest retrieved from reference TRBV5-1 and TRBJ1-5, is KAGVTQTPRYLIKTRGQQVTLSCSPISGHRSVSWYQQTPGQGLQFLFEYFSETQRNKGNFPGRFSGRQFSNSRSEMNVSTLELGDSALYLCASSLQGENQPQHFGDGTRLSIL.

CDR3 bases: TGTGCCAGCAGTTCCCTGTTTCTAGCGGGGGCGGAGACCCAGTACTTC. Its translation: CASSSLFLAGAETQYF. This chain links TRBV6-5 with TRBJ2-5, with 10 nucleotides matching TRBD2. Trimming at V came to 4 bases and at J to 5 bases, leaving 10 bases not matched to a gene. There are 16 residues in the CDR3. Germline V gene sequence: CDR1 MNHEY, CDR2 SVGAGI.

The rearrangement uses TRBV5-6 and TRBJ1-1, with D hard to call. CDR1 and CDR2 (germline): SGHDT, YYEEEE. CDR3 size: 14 residues. The V end was cut by 0 bases, the J end by 6 bases, with 12 bases between. CDR3 protein: CASSLAGDYSEAFF. CDR3 DNA: TGTGCCAGCAGCTTGGCCGGGGATTATTCTGAAGCTTTCTTT.

This chain connects TRBV4-1 to TRBJ1-5, with TRBD1 matching over 9 bases. The length of the CDR3 is 16 residues. CDR1 is MGHRA and CDR2 is YSYEKL in the germline V gene. V trimming: 3 bases; J trimming: 7 bases; junction bases outside the gene matches: 10. CDR3 amino acids: CASSQGQGRLMQPQHF. CDR3 coding DNA: TGCGCCAGCAGCCAGGGACAGGGTAGGCTTATGCAGCCCCAGCATTTT.

This clone was counted between two and nine times. The chain carries TRBV6-5 and TRBJ2-7; the match to TRBD1 covers 8 bases. Trimming at V came to 5 bases and at J to 5 bases, leaving 8 bases not matched to a gene. The length of the CDR3 is 14 residues. Looked up from germline, CDR1 is MNHEY and CDR2 is SVGAGI. The CDR3 region has the DNA TGTGCCAGCAGTCTGGACAGGGTGATCGACGAGCAGTACTTC. This codes for CASSLDRVIDEQYF.

This clone showed up just once. The gene calls are TRBV19 and TRBJ1-4, with TRBD1 matching over 10 bases. The germline V gene has CDR1 LNHDA and CDR2 SQIVND (reference sequence). J gave up 7 bases and V 4 bases, and 6 bases lay outside the gene matches. CDR3 size: 15 residues. CDR3 residues: CASSTPWTGGEKLFF. The CDR3 DNA follows: TGTGCCAGTAGTACCCCGTGGACAGGGGGTGAAAAACTGTTTTTT.

J is TRBJ1-1 and V is TRBV2; 7 bases line up with TRBD1. The CDR3 loop spans 15 amino acids. With V trimmed by 5 bases and J by 5 bases, 11 bases remained unmatched. Looked up from germline, CDR1 is SNHLY and CDR2 is FYNNEI. The CDR3 reads CASSTGTVEVTEAFF. The CDR3 coding sequence is TGTGCCAGCAGTACCGGGACAGTCGAAGTGACTGAAGCTTTCTTT.

The CDR3 DNA sequence: TGTGCCACCACGACGGGACAGGGTTTCCACGAGCAGTACTTC. Its translation: CATTTGQGFHEQYF. The rearrangement uses TRBV6-5 and TRBJ2-7, with TRBD1 identical over 9 bases. Germline V gives CDR1 MNHEY, CDR2 SVGAGI. Trimming at V came to 10 bases and at J to 5 bases, leaving 12 bases not matched to a gene. CDR3 size: 14 residues.

This clone came up a few times. V gene TRBV29-1 combines with J gene TRBJ2-1; weak D call: TRBD2 (6 bases). This CDR3 region has 13 residues. V was cut by 4 bases and J by 10 bases, with 17 bases left in between. Germline V lookup: CDR1 SQVTM, CDR2 ANQGSEA. CDR3 sequence reads: CSVGAPGSGEQFF. The CDR3, as DNA: TGCAGCGTTGGGGCTCCAGGGAGCGGGGAGCAGTTCTTC.

The chain recombines TRBV5-4 with TRBJ1-2; TRBD1 is a possible D gene (6 bases). The CDR3 consists of 11 residues. V gave up 3 bases and J gave up 9 bases, with 9 bases separating them. The germline V gene has CDR1 SGHNT and CDR2 YYREEE (reference sequence). CDR3 region: CASSSGQSYTF. CDR3 coding DNA: TGTGCCAGCAGCTCAGGACAGAGCTACACCTTC.

This chain connects TRBV4-1 to TRBJ1-2; D not certain. The CDR3 totals 15 residues. V was cut by 0 bases and J by 4 bases, with 12 bases left in between. The V gene's germline CDR1 is MGHRA and CDR2 YSYEKL. CDR3 DNA sequence: TGCGCCAGCAGCCAAGATGATGTAAGCTTCTATGGCTACACCTTC. It codes for CASSQDDVSFYGYTF.

The CDR3 DNA is TGCAGCGTTGCCCCGGGGGGTGGGGCGGGTCAGCCCCAGCATTTT. Amino acids: CSVAPGGGAGQPQHF. The chain is built from TRBV29-1 and TRBJ1-5; D may be TRBD1 (5 bases). CDR3 length equals 15 residues. Deletions cut 4 bases from V and 6 bases from J, with 19 bases between. Germline lookup yields CDR1 SQVTM and CDR2 ANQGSEA.

This clone was found a few times. V gene TRBV13 combines with J gene TRBJ1-2; 7 nucleotides line up with TRBD1. The germline V gene has CDR1 PRHDT and CDR2 FYEKMQ (reference sequence). CDR3 length: 14 residues. Trimming cost V 5 bases and J 5 bases; bases outside gene matches: 8. CDR3 sequence: CASSARTGDYGYTF. CDR3 DNA: TGTGCCAGCAGCGCCAGGACAGGTGATTATGGCTACACCTTC.

The rearrangement links TRBV4-1 to TRBJ2-1, with a weak D call TRBD2 (5 bases). Trimming took 0 bases from V and 1 from J, leaving 7 bases between them. CDR1 is MGHRA and CDR2 is YSYEKL in the germline V gene. This CDR3 is 15 amino acids long. The CDR3 spells CASSQELGSYNEQFF. CDR3 sequence (DNA): TGCGCCAGCAGCCAAGAACTAGGGTCCTACAATGAGCAGTTCTTC.